This record covers a single TCR beta chain. Per the original methods: The authors estimated nucleated cell counts from reference gene primer amplification. TCRdb's table, derived via immunoSEQ multiplex PCR, lists solely in-frame clones and lacks some. That table is the source of V, J and clone size, and D and trimming were worked out from the DNA. The sample carries over 350,000 clones, roughly 89% recorded once. Germline loops: CDR1 SGHAT, CDR2 FQDESV (reference sequence). CDR3 length: 15 residues. V shed 5 bases and J shed 6 bases, with 19 bases lying between them. The data were obtained in a study of blood T cell repertoires in COVID-19. On the study more broadly: Specimens from acute and convalescent COVID-19 originated in the United States, Italy and Spain. From T cells, B-cell-depleted T cells, or PBMCs came the material, which was cDNA or gDNA.

The sequenced material came from peripheral blood. V is TRBV11-1 and J is TRBJ1-1; TRBD1 might be the D (5 bases). This clonotype was sampled from a woman in her thirties with acute or convalescent COVID-19. As DNA, the CDR3 is TGTGCCAGCAGCCTAACCAGGGCCCAGGAAGCTGAAGCTTTCTTT. Translating gives CASSLTRAQEAEAFF.